The rows below give T cell receptor beta chains drawn from one sample of a study of CD8 T cells in Susac syndrome. TCRdb itself ran the immunoSEQ multiplex PCR reads through MiXCR, one entry per CDR3 protein. The sample yields roughly 190,000 distinct CDR3 sequences, about 94% seen once. The sample was CD4+ T cells from PBMCs. Every receptor here comes from a human donor with Susac syndrome. Both conserved end residues are part of each CDR3. The D gene is left open where the match is weak. Expanded clones are given a class, and other clones once, few, many or no size at all.

CDR3aa: CASSQGEWNQPQHF
CDR3nt: TGTGCCAGCAGCCAAGGGGAGTGGAATCAGCCCCAGCATTTT
j_gene: TRBJ1-5
v_gene: TRBV3-1
abundance: .
d_gene: .

CDR3aa: CASRDYSRGGISPLHF
CDR3nt: TGTGCCAGCAGAGACTACAGTAGGGGTGGAATTTCACCCCTCCACTTT
j_gene: TRBJ1-6
v_gene: TRBV6-2/TRBV6-3
abundance: once
d_gene: .

CDR3aa: CASSQEVWLTGELFF
CDR3nt: TGCGCCAGCAGCCAAGAGGTTTGGCTAACCGGGGAGCTGTTTTTT
j_gene: TRBJ2-2
v_gene: TRBV4-1
abundance: .
d_gene: .

CDR3aa: CASSLVGQPQHF
CDR3nt: TGTGCCAGCAGTTTAGTGGGTCAGCCCCAGCATTTT
j_gene: TRBJ1-5
v_gene: TRBV28
abundance: few
d_gene: .

CDR3aa: CASSVNLGPNTGELFF
CDR3nt: TGCGCCAGCAGCGTCAATTTGGGACCGAACACCGGGGAGCTGTTTTTT
j_gene: TRBJ2-2
v_gene: TRBV4-3
abundance: once
d_gene: .

CDR3aa: CATSRGLASPLHF
CDR3nt: TGTGCCACTTCCAGGGGGCTGGCTTCACCCCTCCACTTT
j_gene: TRBJ1-6
v_gene: TRBV2
abundance: once
d_gene: TRBD1

CDR3aa: CASNPSGQGAQPQHF
CDR3nt: TGTGCCAGCAATCCATCGGGGCAGGGGGCTCAGCCCCAGCATTTT
j_gene: TRBJ1-5
v_gene: TRBV12-3/TRBV12-4
abundance: .
d_gene: TRBD1

CDR3aa: CASSPPLGPLPNTQYF
CDR3nt: TGTGCCAGCTCACCACCGTTGGGACCCCTCCCAAATACGCAGTATTTT
j_gene: TRBJ2-3
v_gene: TRBV18
abundance: .
d_gene: .

CDR3aa: CASSPGAISYEQYF
CDR3nt: TGTGCCAGTAGCCCCGGGGCTATCTCCTACGAGCAGTACTTC
j_gene: TRBJ2-7
v_gene: TRBV19
abundance: .
d_gene: .

CDR3aa: CASSQDWGIYGYTF
CDR3nt: TGCGCCAGCAGCCAAGATTGGGGGATCTATGGCTACACCTTC
j_gene: TRBJ1-2
v_gene: TRBV4-3
abundance: .
d_gene: .

CDR3aa: CAISRGQPDEQFF
CDR3nt: TGTGCCATCTCCAGAGGACAACCCGATGAGCAGTTCTTC
j_gene: TRBJ2-1
v_gene: TRBV10-3
abundance: .
d_gene: .

CDR3aa: CASSQLERLIYEQYF
CDR3nt: TGCGCCAGCAGTCAATTGGAACGGCTGATCTACGAGCAGTACTTC
j_gene: TRBJ2-7
v_gene: TRBV23-1
abundance: .
d_gene: .

CDR3aa: CASVGQVETQYF
CDR3nt: TGTGCCAGCGTCGGACAAGTGGAGACCCAGTACTTC
j_gene: TRBJ2-5
v_gene: TRBV2
abundance: .
d_gene: .

CDR3aa: CSVVDSLSSGNTIYF
CDR3nt: TGCAGCGTTGTTGACAGTTTAAGCTCTGGAAACACCATATATTTT
j_gene: TRBJ1-3
v_gene: TRBV29-1
abundance: .
d_gene: .

CDR3aa: CSAVMGQGVNTQYF
CDR3nt: TGCAGTGCTGTAATGGGACAGGGGGTAAATACGCAGTATTTT
j_gene: TRBJ2-3
v_gene: TRBV20-1
abundance: .
d_gene: TRBD1

CDR3aa: CASTSSSGGYEQYF
CDR3nt: TGTGCCAGCACCTCGTCTAGCGGGGGGTACGAGCAGTACTTC
j_gene: TRBJ2-7
v_gene: TRBV7-2
abundance: few
d_gene: TRBD2

CDR3aa: CASSSGQGVQPQHF
CDR3nt: TGTGCCAGCAGCAGCGGACAGGGTGTCCAGCCCCAGCATTTT
j_gene: TRBJ1-5
v_gene: TRBV5-6
abundance: .
d_gene: TRBD1

CDR3aa: CASSQATTRNEQFF
CDR3nt: TGTGCCAGCAGCCAAGCTACTACCCGCAATGAGCAGTTCTTC
j_gene: TRBJ2-1
v_gene: TRBV4-2
abundance: .
d_gene: .

CDR3aa: CASSQIRSTNEKLFF
CDR3nt: TGTGCCAGCAGCCAAATTCGGTCAACTAATGAAAAACTGTTTTTT
j_gene: TRBJ1-4
v_gene: TRBV3-1
abundance: .
d_gene: .

CDR3aa: CASSLTSGGSTGELFF
CDR3nt: TGCGCCAGCAGCCTGACTAGCGGGGGTTCAACCGGGGAGCTGTTTTTT
j_gene: TRBJ2-2
v_gene: TRBV5-1
abundance: .
d_gene: TRBD2

CDR3aa: CASSSPTTGAEQFF
CDR3nt: TGTGCCAGCAGCTCTCCCACGACAGGGGCGGAGCAGTTCTTC
j_gene: TRBJ2-1
v_gene: TRBV7-6
abundance: .
d_gene: TRBD1

CDR3aa: CASTASGGPYNEQFF
CDR3nt: TGTGCCAGCACGGCTAGCGGGGGTCCCTACAATGAGCAGTTCTTC
j_gene: TRBJ2-1
v_gene: TRBV2
abundance: .
d_gene: TRBD2

CDR3aa: CASSQDMPSRNTEAFF
CDR3nt: TGTGCCAGCAGCCAAGATATGCCAAGTCGGAACACTGAAGCTTTCTTT
j_gene: TRBJ1-1
v_gene: TRBV4-2
abundance: .
d_gene: .

CDR3aa: CASSTKTSGGHEQFF
CDR3nt: TGTGCCAGCAGCACTAAAACTAGCGGGGGTCACGAGCAGTTCTTC
j_gene: TRBJ2-1
v_gene: TRBV5-4
abundance: .
d_gene: TRBD2

CDR3aa: CSAGGSEQFF
CDR3nt: TGCAGTGCTGGAGGAAGTGAGCAGTTCTTC
j_gene: TRBJ2-1
v_gene: TRBV20-1
abundance: .
d_gene: .

CDR3aa: CSARAMWTNVLTF
CDR3nt: TGCAGTGCTAGAGCTATGTGGACCAACGTCCTGACTTTC
j_gene: TRBJ2-6
v_gene: TRBV20-1
abundance: .
d_gene: .

CDR3aa: CAWRDSQNQPQHF
CDR3nt: TGTGCCTGGCGGGACAGTCAAAATCAGCCCCAGCATTTT
j_gene: TRBJ1-5
v_gene: TRBV30
abundance: once
d_gene: TRBD1

CDR3aa: CASSRGITNEKLFF
CDR3nt: TGTGCCAGCAGCCGAGGGATCACTAATGAAAAACTGTTTTTT
j_gene: TRBJ1-4
v_gene: TRBV3-1
abundance: .
d_gene: .

CDR3aa: CASSLSLQNYQPQHF
CDR3nt: TGTGCCAGCAGTTTGTCGCTCCAAAACTATCAGCCCCAGCATTTT
j_gene: TRBJ1-5
v_gene: TRBV12-3/TRBV12-4
abundance: .
d_gene: .

CDR3aa: CASSQDRVAGELFF
CDR3nt: TGCGCCAGCAGCCAAGACAGGGTTGCCGGGGAGCTGTTTTTT
j_gene: TRBJ2-2
v_gene: TRBV4-1
abundance: .
d_gene: .

CDR3aa: CSAMTGGRPGQPQHF
CDR3nt: TGCAGTGCCATGACAGGGGGAAGGCCGGGGCAGCCCCAGCATTTT
j_gene: TRBJ1-5
v_gene: TRBV20-1
abundance: .
d_gene: TRBD1

CDR3aa: CSVVVGGETQYF
CDR3nt: TGCAGCGTTGTAGTAGGGGGAGAGACCCAGTACTTC
j_gene: TRBJ2-5
v_gene: TRBV29-1
abundance: .
d_gene: .

CDR3aa: CSARGSGGPSGYTF
CDR3nt: TGCAGTGCTAGAGGGTCAGGGGGCCCTTCTGGCTACACCTTC
j_gene: TRBJ1-2
v_gene: TRBV20-1
abundance: .
d_gene: TRBD1

CDR3aa: CASSQDGWTEAFF
CDR3nt: TGTGCCAGCAGCCAAGATGGGTGGACTGAAGCTTTCTTT
j_gene: TRBJ1-1
v_gene: TRBV3-1
abundance: .
d_gene: .

CDR3aa: CATPQGTGLSMVRNTF
CDR3nt: TGTGCCACCCCTCAAGGAACAGGACTCTCTATGGTTCGTAACACCTTC
j_gene: TRBJ1-2
v_gene: TRBV2
abundance: .
d_gene: .

CDR3aa: CSASSGKNEQFF
CDR3nt: TGCAGCGCTTCCTCGGGGAAAAATGAGCAGTTCTTC
j_gene: TRBJ2-1
v_gene: TRBV29-1
abundance: .
d_gene: .

CDR3aa: CASSPLQGDLYNEQFF
CDR3nt: TGTGCCAGCAGCCCTCTACAGGGGGATCTCTACAATGAGCAGTTCTTC
j_gene: TRBJ2-1
v_gene: TRBV9
abundance: .
d_gene: TRBD1

CDR3aa: CASSDNPGSGNQPQHF
CDR3nt: TGTGCCAGCAGTGATAACCCAGGAAGTGGCAATCAGCCCCAGCATTTT
j_gene: TRBJ1-5
v_gene: TRBV2
abundance: .
d_gene: .

CDR3aa: CASREDLGEQFF
CDR3nt: TGTGCCAGCAGGGAGGATCTCGGTGAGCAGTTCTTC
j_gene: TRBJ2-1
v_gene: TRBV2
abundance: .
d_gene: .

CDR3aa: CSARVPGRNGYTF
CDR3nt: TGCAGTGCTAGGGTCCCGGGGAGGAATGGCTACACCTTC
j_gene: TRBJ1-2
v_gene: TRBV20-1
abundance: .
d_gene: .

CDR3aa: CASSTTGSQPQHF
CDR3nt: TGTGCCAGTAGTACTACAGGGTCCCAGCCCCAGCATTTT
j_gene: TRBJ1-5
v_gene: TRBV19
abundance: .
d_gene: .

CDR3aa: CAWSVPGAGNYGYTF
CDR3nt: TGTGCCTGGAGTGTACCCGGGGCGGGAAACTATGGCTACACCTTC
j_gene: TRBJ1-2
v_gene: TRBV30
abundance: .
d_gene: .

CDR3aa: CASSLRPRGEQETQYF
CDR3nt: TGTGCCAGCAGCTTACGGCCCCGGGGGGAGCAAGAGACCCAGTACTTC
j_gene: TRBJ2-5
v_gene: TRBV7-8
abundance: .
d_gene: TRBD2

CDR3aa: CSAARTVNSPLHF
CDR3nt: TGCAGTGCGGCCCGGACCGTTAATTCACCCCTCCACTTT
j_gene: TRBJ1-6
v_gene: TRBV20-1
abundance: .
d_gene: .

CDR3aa: CAWSVQAGPYEQYF
CDR3nt: TGTGCCTGGAGTGTACAGGCAGGTCCCTACGAGCAGTACTTC
j_gene: TRBJ2-7
v_gene: TRBV30
abundance: .
d_gene: .

CDR3aa: CASIIAGGQETQYF
CDR3nt: TGTGCCAGCATTATAGCGGGGGGACAAGAGACCCAGTACTTC
j_gene: TRBJ2-5
v_gene: TRBV12-3/TRBV12-4
abundance: .
d_gene: TRBD2

CDR3aa: CACNGVQGAFEQYF
CDR3nt: TGTGCCTGTAATGGGGTCCAGGGGGCTTTCGAGCAGTACTTC
j_gene: TRBJ2-7
v_gene: TRBV30
abundance: .
d_gene: TRBD1

CDR3aa: CSVATHNVNEKLFF
CDR3nt: TGCAGCGTTGCAACCCACAATGTTAATGAAAAACTGTTTTTT
j_gene: TRBJ1-4
v_gene: TRBV29-1
abundance: .
d_gene: .

CDR3aa: CASSFGGPDQPQHF
CDR3nt: TGTGCCAGCAGCTTCGGGGGACCAGATCAGCCCCAGCATTTT
j_gene: TRBJ1-5
v_gene: TRBV7-6
abundance: .
d_gene: .

CDR3aa: CASSLRLGEAFF
CDR3nt: TGTGCCAGCAGCCTTAGACTGGGCGAAGCTTTCTTT
j_gene: TRBJ1-1
v_gene: TRBV7-3
abundance: .
d_gene: .

CDR3aa: CASSLGQPGAQETQYF
CDR3nt: TGTGCCAGCTCACTCGGACAGCCTGGGGCCCAAGAGACCCAGTACTTC
j_gene: TRBJ2-5
v_gene: TRBV18
abundance: .
d_gene: .